Listed below are T cell receptor beta chains from one sample, sequenced in a study of blood T cell repertoires in COVID-19. TCRdb keeps only in-frame clones here, not all; method: immunoSEQ multiplex PCR. The sample includes some 120,000 clones, around 80% seen only once; the top ten take around 5.6%. Input material: peripheral blood. The receptors were sampled from an older man with active or convalescent COVID-19. The CDR3 runs from the conserved cysteine through the conserved F or W. A D gene is named only where the DNA matches it firmly. Only some rows state a clone size, as once, few, many or a class for expanded clones.

NA,TRBV7-9,18,TRBD1,TRBJ1-6,TGTGCCAGCAGCCATCGACAGGGTCGGAGCTCCTATAATTCACCCCTCCACTTT,CASSHRQGRSSYNSPLHF
NA,TRBV19,19,TRBD1,TRBJ2-4,TGTGCCAGTAGTACACACTCGCCTACAGGGGGCGAGCGGTTCGGCATTCAGTACTTC,CASSTHSPTGGERFGIQYF
NA,TRBV15,17,NA,TRBJ1-3,TGTGCCACCAGCACCAACCAACAGGGCCTCTCTGGAAACACCATATATTTT,CATSTNQQGLSGNTIYF
once,TRBV18,16,NA,TRBJ1-1,TGTGCCAGCACCCCGCTTACGGGGACATTTAACACTGAAGCTTTCTTT,CASTPLTGTFNTEAFF
NA,TRBV6-5,15,TRBD1,TRBJ2-2,TGTGCCAGCAGTTCGGGACAGGGGAACACCGGGGAGCTGTTTTTT,CASSSGQGNTGELFF
few,TRBV27,12,NA,TRBJ1-5,TGTGCCAGCAGCCCGACGGGTCAGCCCCAGCATTTT,CASSPTGQPQHF
NA,TRBV6-5,14,NA,TRBJ1-1,TGTGCCAGCAGTTCGGCAGGACTTTCATTAGAAGCTTTCTTT,CASSSAGLSLEAFF
NA,TRBV5-1,16,TRBD1,TRBJ1-4,TGCGCCAGCAGCGAAAAATACGGGACAGATAATGAAAAACTGTTTTTT,CASSEKYGTDNEKLFF
NA,TRBV19,15,NA,TRBJ1-5,TGTGCCAGTACGACAATCCTCTATAGCAATCAGCCCCAGCATTTT,CASTTILYSNQPQHF
NA,TRBV3-1/TRBV3-2,12,NA,TRBJ1-2,TGTGCCAGCAGCCAAGAATGGCAGGGCTACACCTTC,CASSQEWQGYTF
NA,TRBV19,15,NA,TRBJ2-3,TGTGCCAGTACCCCCCGGACAACTAGCACAGATACGCAGTATTTT,CASTPRTTSTDTQYF
NA,TRBV7-3,13,TRBD2,TRBJ2-1,TGTGCCAGCAGCTGGGAGGGTTACAATGAGCAGTTCTTC,CASSWEGYNEQFF
NA,TRBV2,12,NA,TRBJ2-1,TGTGCCAGCAGGGCGACAGGCAATGAGCAGTTCTTC,CASRATGNEQFF
NA,TRBV6-2/TRBV6-3,15,TRBD2,TRBJ2-3,TGTGCCAGCAGTTATAGCGGGAGTTACACAGATACGCAGTATTTT,CASSYSGSYTDTQYF
NA,TRBV5-6,16,NA,TRBJ1-1,TGTGCCAGCAGCTTGGACAGGGCTTATATGAACACTGAAGCTTTCTTT,CASSLDRAYMNTEAFF
NA,TRBV27,13,TRBD1,TRBJ1-5,TGTGCCAGCAGTGGACAGGGGAACCAGCCCCAGCATTTT,CASSGQGNQPQHF
few,TRBV9,14,NA,TRBJ1-1,TGTGCCAGCAGCTCTCTGACAGACTTCACTGAAGCTTTCTTT,CASSSLTDFTEAFF
NA,TRBV5-1,15,TRBD1,TRBJ1-1,TGCGCCAGCAGCTGGGGGGACAGTCCCCGCACTGAAGCTTTCTTT,CASSWGDSPRTEAFF
NA,TRBV18,14,TRBD1,TRBJ2-1,TGTGCCAGCTCACCCCCGGGACAGGGGTTTGAGCAGTTCTTC,CASSPPGQGFEQFF
NA,TRBV6-5,13,NA,TRBJ1-1,TGTGCCAGCACGCTGGGCCCGGGGACTGAAGCTTTCTTT,CASTLGPGTEAFF
NA,TRBV5-1,16,TRBD1,TRBJ2-3,TGCGCCAGCAGCACCTCCGGGACAGGGGGAACAGATACGCAGTATTTT,CASSTSGTGGTDTQYF
NA,TRBV28,15,NA,TRBJ1-2,TGTGCCAGCAGTTCGGCGGGCCTAATGAACTATGGCTACACCTTC,CASSSAGLMNYGYTF
NA,TRBV28,13,NA,TRBJ1-1,TGTGCCAGCCGAGAGATTCCGAACACTGAAGCTTTCTTT,CASREIPNTEAFF
NA,TRBV5-1,13,NA,TRBJ1-2,TGCGCCAGCAGCTTGGAAGGGCAGGGAGGCTACACCTTC,CASSLEGQGGYTF
NA,TRBV27,15,TRBD1,TRBJ2-7,TGTGCCAGCAGCCCCGGGGACAGGGATAGCAACGAGCAGTACTTC,CASSPGDRDSNEQYF
NA,TRBV5-6,13,NA,TRBJ2-5,TGTGCCAGCAGCTTGGTCCAGCAAGAGACCCAGTACTTC,CASSLVQQETQYF
NA,TRBV6-5,16,TRBD1,TRBJ1-4,TGTGCCAGCAGTTACCGTCTGCAGGGGGGTTATGAAAAACTGTTTTTT,CASSYRLQGGYEKLFF
NA,TRBV2,12,TRBD1,TRBJ1-2,TGTGCCAGCAGCGACAGGGACTATGGCTACACCTTC,CASSDRDYGYTF
NA,TRBV12-3/TRBV12-4,11,NA,TRBJ2-5,TGTGCCAGCAGAAACACGGAGACCCAGTACTTC,CASRNTETQYF
NA,TRBV12-3/TRBV12-4,11,NA,TRBJ1-1,TGTGCCAGCAGTATGGCGGTTGAAGCTTTCTTT,CASSMAVEAFF
NA,TRBV29-1,13,TRBD1,TRBJ1-2,TGCAGCGTTGAGACCGGGACAGGCTATGGCTACACCTTC,CSVETGTGYGYTF
NA,TRBV7-2,14,NA,TRBJ2-3,TGTGCCAGCAGCTTTAGGACAGGCACAGATACGCAGTATTTT,CASSFRTGTDTQYF
NA,TRBV2,14,TRBD2,TRBJ2-7,TGTGCCAGCGCCTCGGGGGGTACGGCCTACGAGCAGTACTTC,CASASGGTAYEQYF
NA,TRBV13,14,TRBD1,TRBJ2-1,TGTGCCAGCAGCCAACAGGGGGCGCGCAATGAGCAGTTCTTC,CASSQQGARNEQFF
once,TRBV6-6,17,TRBD1,TRBJ1-6,TGTGCCAGCAGTCAATCAGGGGGCGCGAGCTATAATTCACCCCTCCACTTT,CASSQSGGASYNSPLHF
NA,TRBV19,15,NA,TRBJ1-5,TGTGCCAGTAGTCCGATAGACGCGGGCAATCAGCCCCAGCATTTT,CASSPIDAGNQPQHF
NA,TRBV30,12,NA,TRBJ2-5,TGTGCCTGGAGTGTAGACGGGGAGACCCAGTACTTC,CAWSVDGETQYF
NA,TRBV7-2,16,NA,TRBJ1-4,TGTGCCAGCAGCTCCCCCAACCAGGGAAATAATGAAAAACTGTTTTTT,CASSSPNQGNNEKLFF
NA,TRBV11-1,13,NA,TRBJ2-1,TGTGCCAGCAGCTTAGGGAGGGTCAATGAGCAGTTCTTC,CASSLGRVNEQFF
NA,TRBV5-1,14,NA,TRBJ2-3,TGCGCCAGCAGCCCCCCAGGGAGCACAGATACGCAGTATTTT,CASSPPGSTDTQYF
NA,TRBV6-5,13,NA,TRBJ1-4,TGTGCCAGCGCCCGGGTCCATAATGAAAAACTGTTTTTT,CASARVHNEKLFF
once,TRBV7-9,15,TRBD1,TRBJ1-5,TGTGCCAGCAGCCTGGGAACAGGGGGGAGGACGCCCCAGCATTTT,CASSLGTGGRTPQHF
NA,TRBV6-5,14,NA,TRBJ2-4,TGTGCCAGCAGGGACAAACTAGCCAAAAACATTCAGTACTTC,CASRDKLAKNIQYF
NA,TRBV25-1,17,TRBD2,TRBJ2-3,TGTGCCAGCAGTTCTAGCGGGGAATTCGGGGGCACAGATACGCAGTATTTT,CASSSSGEFGGTDTQYF
NA,TRBV5-1,11,NA,TRBJ2-4,TGCGCCAGCAGCTTGGGGGCCATTCAGTACTTC,CASSLGAIQYF
NA,TRBV3-1/TRBV3-2,16,TRBD1,TRBJ2-5,TGTGCCAGCAGCCGACATGGGACAGTATCGCCAGAGACCCAGTACTTC,CASSRHGTVSPETQYF
NA,TRBV5-1,15,TRBD1,TRBJ2-1,TGCGCCAGTAATCGGGACAGGGGGCAAGAGGATGAGCAGTTCTTC,CASNRDRGQEDEQFF
NA,TRBV6-1,17,NA,TRBJ1-3,TGTGCCAGCAGTGTGATACGACAGATACTCTCTGGAAACACCATATATTTT,CASSVIRQILSGNTIYF